The 14 T cell receptor beta chains below all came from one sample that was sequenced in a study of blood T cell repertoires in COVID-19. Profiling relied on immunoSEQ multiplex PCR, and the TCRdb table lists in-frame clones only, not all of them. This sample yields approximately 98,000 clones, of which approximately 81% are seen a single time; around 11% belongs to the top ten. Material for sequencing was peripheral blood. The origin of the receptors is a woman older than 75 with acute or convalescent COVID-19.

This clone was seen only once. The chain combines TRBV7-9 with TRBJ1-2; no clear D gene. Germline lookup yields CDR1 SEHNR and CDR2 FQNEAQ (reference sequence). Trimming shortened V by 3 bases and J by 2 bases, and 7 bases separated the two germline ends. This CDR3 is 13 amino acids long. CDR3 amino acids: CASSFSVNYGYTF. CDR3 in DNA: TGTGCCAGCAGCTTCTCGGTCAACTATGGCTACACCTTC. Using reference TRBV7-9 and TRBJ1-2 for the parts outside the CDR3, the full variable domain is DTGVSQNPRHKITKRGQNVTFRCDPISEHNRLYWYRQTLGQGPEFLTYFQNEAQLEKSRLLSDRFSAERPKGSFSTLEIQRTEQGDSAMYLCASSFSVNYGYTFGSGTRLTVV.

The chain carries TRBV7-8 and TRBJ1-5; 9 bases map to TRBD1. Germline loops: CDR1 SGHVS, CDR2 FQNEAQ. The trim removed 5 bases at V and 3 bases at J, leaving 5 bases unmatched. The CDR3 runs to 15 residues. CDR3 loop: CASSQGTGPNQPQHF. The CDR3 nucleotides read TGTGCCAGCAGCCAGGGGACAGGGCCCAATCAGCCCCAGCATTTT.

The sample holds one count of this clone. This rearrangement joins TRBV18 to TRBJ1-1, with TRBD1 as a possible D gene (5 bases). From germline, CDR1 is KGHSH and CDR2 LQKENI. This CDR3 has 14 residues. V gave up 3 bases and J gave up 1 base, with 9 bases separating them. CDR3: CASSPQTANTEAFF. The CDR3 coding sequence is TGTGCCAGCTCACCGCAGACAGCGAACACTGAAGCTTTCTTT.

This clone was counted only a few times. The CDR3 spells CASRQGLNSPLHF. For the CDR3, the DNA is TGTGCCAGCAGGCAGGGGTTAAATTCACCCCTCCACTTT. V is TRBV2 and J is TRBJ1-6; tentatively, D is TRBD1 (6 bases). This CDR3 is 13 amino acids long. Germline assignment: CDR1 SNHLY and CDR2 FYNNEI. The V end was cut by 6 bases, the J end by 7 bases, with 10 bases between.

The genes are TRBV5-6 and TRBJ1-2, with 8 bases that match TRBD1. The CDR3 length is 14 residues. With 5 bases clipped from V and 4 bases from J, the junction kept 7 bases outside the gene matches. CDR1 is SGHDT, CDR2 YYEEEE, per germline. The CDR3 nucleotides are TGTGCCAGCAGTGAACAGGGGGTTGGCTATGGCTACACCTTC. Translating it yields CASSEQGVGYGYTF. Full variable domain (missing parts from reference TRBV5-6 and TRBJ1-2): DAGVTQSPTHLIKTRGQQVTLRCSPKSGHDTVSWYQQALGQGPQFIFQYYEEEERQRGNFPDRFSGHQFPNYSSELNVNALLLGDSALYLCASSEQGVGYGYTFGSGTRLTVV.

V and J are TRBV5-1 and TRBJ2-3, with TRBD1 matching 8 bases. The CDR3 runs 15 residues. The V gene end was trimmed by 7 bases and the J gene end by 2 bases; junction bases not matched to a gene: 9. Germline lookup yields CDR1 SGHRS and CDR2 YFSETQ. The CDR3 loop is CASYPPDRATDTQYF. CDR3 nucleotides: TGCGCCAGCTACCCCCCGGACAGGGCCACAGATACGCAGTATTTT.

This chain connects TRBV5-8 to TRBJ1-5, with 10 bases lining up with TRBD1. The germline CDR1 and CDR2 sequences are SGHTS and YDEGEE. The trim removed 0 bases at V and 6 bases at J, leaving 6 bases unmatched. This CDR3 is 16 amino acids long. The CDR3 sequence is CASSLERDRGRQPQHF. The CDR3 DNA reads as TGTGCCAGCAGCTTGGAACGGGACAGGGGCCGTCAGCCCCAGCATTTT.

This sequence joins TRBV7-2 and TRBJ1-5; a possible D gene is TRBD1 (5 bases). Germline assignment: CDR1 SGHTA and CDR2 FQGNSA. Trimming cost V 7 bases and J 1 base, with 8 bases left between them. This CDR3 spans 13 amino acids. The CDR3 reads CASTGQSNQPQHF. CDR3 nucleotide sequence: TGTGCCAGCACTGGACAAAGCAATCAGCCCCAGCATTTT.

V usage is TRBV14 and J usage is TRBJ1-4; 9 bases line up with TRBD1. CDR1 SGHDN and CDR2 FVKESK come from the germline V gene. After removal of 2 bases from V and 11 bases from J, the junction contained 6 bases not matched to a gene. There are 14 residues in the CDR3. The CDR3 bases are TGTGCCAGCAGCCAAAACGCCGGGACAGGGAAACTGTTTTTT. It is translated as CASSQNAGTGKLFF.

The genes are TRBV2 and TRBJ1-2; a possible D gene is TRBD1 (6 bases). The CDR3 runs to 15 residues. Trimming cost V 1 base and J 4 bases, with 13 bases left between them. In germline, CDR1 is SNHLY, CDR2 FYNNEI. The CDR3 bases are TGTGCCAGCAGTGAAGGGGGACAAGGGACCTATGGCTACACCTTC. It yields the protein CASSEGGQGTYGYTF.

This rearrangement joins TRBV6-5 to TRBJ1-5; 7 bases align to TRBD1. With V trimmed by 5 bases and J by 5 bases, 3 bases remained unmatched. This CDR3 spans 13 amino acids. CDR1 MNHEY and CDR2 SVGAGI come from the germline V gene. The CDR3 reads CASSRQGDQPQHF. The CDR3, as DNA: TGTGCCAGCAGTAGACAGGGCGATCAGCCCCAGCATTTT.

This clone was observed a handful of times. V usage is TRBV2 and J usage is TRBJ1-2; D ambiguous. This CDR3 spans 12 amino acids. Trimming took 5 bases from V and 2 from J, leaving 6 bases between them. Germline CDR1 reads SNHLY; CDR2 reads FYNNEI. CDR3 sequence (DNA): TGTGCCAGCAGTAGCGAGAACTATGGCTACACCTTC. Its protein is CASSSENYGYTF.

V gene TRBV7-9 combines with J gene TRBJ1-2, with 9 bases identical to TRBD1. Germline assignment: CDR1 SEHNR and CDR2 FQNEAQ (reference sequence). Trimming cost V 4 bases and J 8 bases; bases outside gene matches: 5. This CDR3 has 13 residues. The CDR3 here is CASSSDRGKGYTF. The CDR3, as DNA: TGTGCCAGCAGCTCGGACAGGGGAAAAGGCTACACCTTC.

This clone was counted a few times. The same CDR3 arises from other DNA sequences in this sample as well. The rearrangement links TRBV2 to TRBJ1-1, with TRBD1 identical over 7 bases. J gave up 6 bases and V 6 bases, and 4 bases lay outside the gene matches. Germline loops: CDR1 SNHLY, CDR2 FYNNEI. This CDR3 spans 12 amino acids. In nucleotides, the CDR3 is TGTGCCAGCAGCCGACAGGGCCCTGAAGCTTTCTTT. Its translation: CASSRQGPEAFF.